The sequence of this T cell receptor beta chain was determined in a study of blood T cell repertoires in COVID-19. Study context: From the United States, Italy and Spain came samples of acute and convalescent COVID-19.

Per the study methods: Reference gene primers were amplified, and this amplification served to estimate nucleated cell counts. Method: immunoSEQ multiplex PCR; TCRdb's copy keeps in-frame clones and lacks some. For V, J and clone size, that table is used; D and trimming come from the DNA. The sample holds over 400,000 clones, roughly nine tenths seen once. The CDR3 contains 15 residues. The germline gives CDR1 PRHDT, CDR2 FYEKMQ (reference sequence). Trimming cost V 3 bases and J 5 bases; bases outside gene matches: 7. Recovered participants had two consecutive negative NP/OP PCR tests, healthcare professional clearance, or symptom resolution.

The clonotype originates from an older woman who had recovered from COVID-19. Sequencing used PBMCs or T cells enriched from blood (not recorded which). This chain connects TRBV13 to TRBJ1-2; 9 bases match TRBD1. CDR3 sequence: CASSFRDRATYGYTF. In DNA form, the CDR3 reads TGTGCCAGCAGCTTTAGGGACAGGGCCACTTATGGCTACACCTTC.